The 30 T cell receptor beta chains listed next were all sequenced from one sample in a study of shared clonotypes between healthy human individuals. Produced via immunoSEQ multiplex PCR; TCRdb's table is partial and in-frame only. The table lists around 2.5 million clones, roughly 93% of them singletons, with 0.36% in the top ten. The sequencing sample was made of naive CD4+ T cells from PBMCs. As for subset: CD45RA+ positively selected. The receptors stem from a man aged 18 to 35 in good health. Some clones in this sample may be carry-over from other donors' samples.

J is TRBJ2-3 and V is TRBV6-6; D is unclear. The CDR3 covers 14 residues. V gave up 0 bases and J gave up 5 bases, with 9 bases separating them. Germline V lookup: CDR1 MNHNY, CDR2 SVGAGI (reference sequence). CDR3 in amino acids: CASSYSLSGDTQYF. The CDR3, as DNA: TGTGCCAGCAGTTACTCTTTGTCGGGAGATACGCAGTATTTT.

This chain joins TRBV6-4 and TRBJ2-4; D may be TRBD2 (5 bases). CDR3 length: 17 amino acids. Germline V lookup: CDR1 MRHNA, CDR2 SNTAGT. With 4 bases removed from V and 1 base from J, the gap between germline ends came to 17 bases. The CDR3 reads CASSGGLMDGAKNIQYF. Written as DNA, the CDR3 is TGTGCCAGCAGTGGTGGACTCATGGACGGGGCCAAAAACATTCAGTACTTC.

The rearrangement uses TRBV20-1 and TRBJ2-5; D is perhaps TRBD2 (6 bases). The CDR3 sequence is 11 residues long. Trimming took off 3 bases at V and 10 bases at J, with 12 bases between the two ends. From germline, CDR1 is DFQATT and CDR2 SNEGSKA (reference sequence). The CDR3 DNA follows: TGCAGTGCTAGTCCCCCGGGGGACCAGTACTTC. Its translation is CSASPPGDQYF.

V gene TRBV28 combines with J gene TRBJ2-5; possibly TRBD2 for D (5 bases). CDR1 and CDR2 (germline): MDHEN, SYDVKM. The CDR3 spans 14 residues. V lost 4 bases and J lost 5, with 14 bases in between. CDR3 bases: TGTGCCAGCAGTTCCTGGACTCGAAGGGAGACCCAGTACTTC. Translation: CASSSWTRRETQYF.

The chain employs TRBV5-4 and TRBJ1-2; tentatively, D is TRBD1 (5 bases). Per the germline V gene, CDR1 is SGHNT and CDR2 is YYREEE (reference sequence). Trimming took 0 bases from V and 8 from J, leaving 14 bases between them. The CDR3 is 14 residues long. CDR3 residues: CASSLEALGTGYTF. The CDR3 bases are TGTGCCAGCAGCTTGGAGGCTCTGGGGACCGGCTACACCTTC.

In the case of this clone: Other DNA sequences within the sample encode an identical CDR3. The V call is TRBV14, the J call TRBJ1-4; 10 bases align to TRBD1. The trim removed 1 base at V and 7 bases at J, leaving 3 bases unmatched. Germline V gene lookup returns CDR1 SGHDN and CDR2 FVKESK. This CDR3 has 15 residues. CDR3 nucleotide sequence: TGTGCCAGCAGCCAAGTTGGACAGGGGGTTGAAAAACTGTTTTTT. Translating gives CASSQVGQGVEKLFF.

V is TRBV25-1 and J is TRBJ1-2, with D possibly matching TRBD1 (5 bases). CDR1 MGHDK and CDR2 SYGVNS come from the germline V gene. V was clipped by 1 base and J by 2 bases, with 11 bases between them. The length of the CDR3 is 15 residues. CDR3 amino acids: CASSEWGRANYGYTF. The DNA for the CDR3 is TGTGCCAGCAGTGAATGGGGGAGGGCCAACTATGGCTACACCTTC.

The gene calls are TRBV6-5 and TRBJ2-4; D gene unclear. The germline CDR1 and CDR2 sequences are MNHEY and SVGAGI. This CDR3 has 13 amino acids. Trimming pared 9 bases from V and 0 bases from J, leaving 9 bases between. CDR3: CARTLVAKNIQYF. The CDR3 DNA follows: TGTGCCAGAACCCTTGTAGCCAAAAACATTCAGTACTTC.

The chain recombines TRBV2 with TRBJ2-5; D is perhaps TRBD1 (5 bases). Trimming shortened V by 7 bases and J by 6 bases, and 21 bases separated the two germline ends. CDR3 length: 15 residues. The germline V gene has CDR1 SNHLY and CDR2 FYNNEI. The CDR3 nucleotides read TGTGCCAGCACCCCGAGGACCAGGGTGGGGAAGACCCAGTACTTC. It yields the protein CASTPRTRVGKTQYF.

This chain links TRBV19 with TRBJ2-2; weak D call: TRBD2 (5 bases). Trimming shortened V by 5 bases and J by 5 bases, and 12 bases separated the two germline ends. This CDR3 has 14 amino acids. Germline V gene lookup returns CDR1 LNHDA and CDR2 SQIVND (reference sequence). CDR3 DNA: TGTGCCAGTAGTCGGGGTTTGGAAACCGGGGAGCTGTTTTTT. Translation gives CASSRGLETGELFF.

The chain couples TRBV6-1 to TRBJ1-4; possibly TRBD1 for D (5 bases). The V and J ends lost 2 bases and 2 bases respectively, with 9 bases between them. This CDR3 has 15 residues. Germline V gene sequence: CDR1 MNHNS, CDR2 SASEGT. The CDR3 sequence: CASSEWSGTNEKLFF. The DNA for the CDR3 is TGTGCCAGCAGTGAATGGTCAGGGACTAATGAAAAACTGTTTTTT.

The chain is built from TRBV27 and TRBJ2-6, with TRBD1 matching over 11 bases. Germline V gene lookup returns CDR1 MNHEY and CDR2 SMNVEV (reference sequence). V lost 4 bases to trimming and J lost 3 bases; unmatched junction nucleotides: 5. The CDR3 consists of 17 residues. The CDR3 here is CASSSRDRGYGANVLTF. CDR3 nucleotide sequence: TGTGCCAGCAGTTCGAGGGACAGGGGGTATGGGGCCAACGTCCTGACTTTC.

This clone was detected once. The chain couples TRBV5-1 to TRBJ2-7, with a possible D match to TRBD2 (6 bases). Germline assignment: CDR1 SGHRS and CDR2 YFSETQ. This CDR3 is built from 13 residues. Trimming removed 7 bases at V and 1 base at J, with 12 bases between. CDR3 amino acids: CASSEGGSYEQYF. The CDR3 DNA reads as TGCGCCAGCTCGGAGGGAGGTTCCTACGAGCAGTACTTC.

The sample holds one count of this clone. This chain connects TRBV28 to TRBJ2-7, with TRBD1 identical over 8 bases. This CDR3 has 15 amino acids. J was trimmed by 0 bases and V by 5 bases; bases with no gene match: 6. Germline CDR1 reads MDHEN; CDR2 reads SYDVKM. The CDR3 region has the DNA TGTGCCAGCAGTGGGGACAGGAGCGTCTCCTACGAGCAGTACTTC. It specifies CASSGDRSVSYEQYF.

The genes are TRBV9 and TRBJ2-1; maybe TRBD1 (6 bases). This CDR3 has 15 residues. The germline V gene encodes CDR1 SGDLS and CDR2 YYNGEE. The V end lost 7 bases, the J end lost 4 bases, and 18 bases lay between the germline ends. CDR3 sequence reads: CASSSTTGLYNEQFF. The CDR3 DNA follows: TGTGCCAGCTCCTCCACTACAGGGCTTTACAATGAGCAGTTCTTC.

Regarding this clone: Additional DNA sequences in this sample encode the identical CDR3. The chain links TRBV7-3 to TRBJ2-5; the D is unclear. The CDR3 is 13 residues long. Trimming took off 3 bases at V and 2 bases at J, with 7 bases between the two ends. In germline, CDR1 is SGHTA, CDR2 FQGTGA. CDR3 loop: CASSFSPQETQYF. The CDR3 DNA follows: TGTGCCAGCAGCTTTAGTCCTCAAGAGACCCAGTACTTC.

This clone occurred once. V and J are TRBV6-5 and TRBJ2-2; no reliable D call. The CDR3 is 14 amino acids. V was shortened by 2 bases and J by 8 bases, with 12 bases between the two germline ends. The germline V gene encodes CDR1 MNHEY and CDR2 SVGAGI. The CDR3 is CASSYRQAAGELFF. CDR3 sequence (DNA): TGTGCCAGCAGTTACCGGCAGGCAGCGGGGGAGCTGTTTTTT.

This rearrangement joins TRBV14 to TRBJ1-2; 7 bases match TRBD1. V shed 4 bases, J shed 2 bases, and the junction held 4 bases outside the gene matches. Germline loops: CDR1 SGHDN, CDR2 FVKESK. The CDR3 has 14 amino acids. Written as DNA, the CDR3 is TGTGCCAGCAGCCGTACAGGGGTAAACTATGGCTACACCTTC. Translated: CASSRTGVNYGYTF.

This clone showed up just once. Other DNA sequences in the same sample also yield this CDR3. CDR3 protein: CASSLAGRDTEAFF. The CDR3 bases are TGTGCCAGCAGTTTAGCGGGTCGGGACACTGAAGCTTTCTTT. The J gene is TRBJ1-1, the V gene TRBV28; D is undetermined. The CDR3 is 14 amino acids. V was shortened by 2 bases and J by 3 bases, with 10 bases between the two germline ends. Looked up from germline, CDR1 is MDHEN and CDR2 is SYDVKM.

The J gene is TRBJ2-7, the V gene TRBV7-8, with a possible D match to TRBD2 (6 bases). Deletions cut 4 bases from V and 2 bases from J, with 12 bases between. Germline-derived CDR1 and CDR2 are SGHVS and FQNEAQ. The CDR3 is 14 residues long. CDR3 amino acids: CASSWVEGPYEQYF. CDR3 nucleotide sequence: TGTGCCAGCAGCTGGGTGGAGGGTCCCTACGAGCAGTACTTC.

This clone was observed once. The chain recombines TRBV4-2 with TRBJ2-7; no definite D call. The CDR3 consists of 16 residues. Germline lookup yields CDR1 LGHNA and CDR2 YNFKEQ. Trimming removed 0 bases from V and 2 bases from J, with 14 bases in between. Here the CDR3 reads CASSQDLAYDTYEQYF. DNA of the CDR3: TGTGCCAGCAGCCAAGATTTGGCGTACGACACCTACGAGCAGTACTTC.

This clone was counted between two and nine times. Mismatch with germline at one junction end may stem from a read error. This rearrangement joins TRBV3-1 (or the pseudogene TRBV3-2) to TRBJ1-4; TRBD1 matches 8 bases. From germline, CDR1 is LGHDT and CDR2 YNNKEL (reference sequence). The CDR3 runs 8 residues. The chain's CDR3 is CASGQGAF. The CDR3 nucleotides are TGTGCCAGCGGACAGGGAGCTTTT.

The chain recombines TRBV11-2 with TRBJ2-1; 13 nucleotides align to TRBD2. Germline CDR1 and CDR2: SGHAT and FQNNGV. CDR3 size: 15 residues. The J segment lost 10 bases and the V segment lost 1 base, leaving 4 bases of the junction unmatched. CDR3 coding DNA: TGTGCCAGCAGCTTAGGGACTAGCGGGAGCCTGGAGCAGTTCTTC. This gives the protein CASSLGTSGSLEQFF.

The chain recombines TRBV11-2 with TRBJ1-2; TRBD1 might be the D (5 bases). The CDR3 loop spans 14 amino acids. Between the trimmed V and J ends, which lost 3 bases and 7 bases, there was a span of 15 bases. Germline V gene lookup returns CDR1 SGHAT and CDR2 FQNNGV. CDR3 in DNA: TGTGCCAGCAGCTTTCCCCGCACCAGGGCTGGCTACACCTTC. Amino acids: CASSFPRTRAGYTF.

The chain employs TRBV9 and TRBJ1-3; D is unresolved. V gave up 1 base and J gave up 2 bases, with 10 bases separating them. Germline V gene lookup returns CDR1 SGDLS and CDR2 YYNGEE. The CDR3 is made up of 15 amino acids. The CDR3 DNA reads as TGTGCCAGCAGCGTACACGCTCTCCCTGGAAACACCATATATTTT. Its translation is CASSVHALPGNTIYF.

The J gene is TRBJ2-5, the V gene TRBV2; weak D call: TRBD1 (5 bases). With 6 bases removed from V and 5 bases from J, the gap between germline ends came to 19 bases. Germline V lookup: CDR1 SNHLY, CDR2 FYNNEI. The CDR3 is 15 amino acids. The CDR3 bases are TGTGCCAGCAGATTGTTCCCCTGGGGCGAGGAGACCCAGTACTTC. It is translated as CASRLFPWGEETQYF.

This clone is a singleton in its sample. Other DNA sequences of this sample code for an identical CDR3. This chain uses TRBV5-6 with TRBJ2-7; D remains ambiguous. Germline lookup yields CDR1 SGHDT and CDR2 YYEEEE. Deletions cut 1 base from V and 6 bases from J, with 8 bases between. The CDR3 length is 12 residues. The CDR3 bases are TGTGCCAGCAGCTTGAGGCTAGGCGAGCAGTACTTC. It yields the protein CASSLRLGEQYF.

The chain couples TRBV27 to TRBJ2-7; 7 bases agree with TRBD2. The CDR3 consists of 14 residues. The trim removed 4 bases at V and 6 bases at J, leaving 9 bases unmatched. From germline, CDR1 is MNHEY and CDR2 SMNVEV (reference sequence). The CDR3 reads CASSYRSSGAEQYF. CDR3 nucleotides: TGTGCCAGCAGTTACCGGTCTAGCGGAGCCGAGCAGTACTTC.

Note on this clone: A much larger clone lies a single base off, so this may be a read error. J is TRBJ2-1 and V is TRBV7-9; 12 positions match TRBD2. The CDR3 contains 16 residues. Germline loops: CDR1 SEHNR, CDR2 FQNEAQ (reference sequence). The CDR3 DNA follows: TGTGTCAGCAGCTCATCACTAGCGGGAGGCCCTGGTGAGCAGTTCTTC. Protein product: CVSSSSLAGGPGEQFF.

The rearrangement uses TRBV11-2 and TRBJ2-7, with D possibly being TRBD2 (5 bases). The CDR3 spans 14 residues. In germline, CDR1 is SGHAT, CDR2 FQNNGV. Trimming took 5 bases from V and 1 from J, leaving 12 bases between them. CDR3 residues: CASSPGIRSYEQYF. In nucleotides, the CDR3 is TGTGCCAGCAGCCCCGGGATTAGATCCTACGAGCAGTACTTC.